This TCR beta chain was captured by sequencing in a study of blood T cell repertoires in COVID-19. Whole-study context: The origin of the acute and convalescent COVID-19 samples was the United States, Italy and Spain. T cells, B-cell-depleted T cells, or PBMCs provided the cDNA or gDNA that served as material.

Per the original methods: The authors estimated nucleated cell counts from reference gene primer amplification. The table came from immunoSEQ multiplex PCR; TCRdb's copy has only in-frame clones and leaves some out. V, J and clone size reflect that table, while D and trimming were determined from the DNA. The sample shows about 50,000 clones, approximately 89% of them seen only once. Germline V CDR1 and CDR2: SQVTM, ANQGSEA. Trimming took 1 base from V and 5 from J; bases not matched to a gene: 5. The CDR3 has 15 amino acids. The sequenced sample consisted of peripheral blood. This receptor was taken from a man aged 55-75 years with acute or convalescent COVID-19. The rearrangement uses TRBV29-1 and TRBJ2-3, with 11 positions matching TRBD2. CDR3: CSVEGSSGRIDTQYF. The CDR3 region has the DNA TGCAGCGTTGAAGGGTCTAGCGGGAGGATAGATACGCAGTATTTT.